This T cell receptor (beta chain) was documented in a study of CD8+CD57+ T cells in acquired aplastic anemia. As for the study in general: Mean DNA quantity obtained from sorted CD4+ and CD8+ cells was about 3.5 ug. Around 11 million reads, on average, were obtained for CD4+ cells from healthy donors.

Profiling that covered TCR beta VDJ and CDR3 relied on genomic DNA as its template. From the reads, TCRdb called clonotypes with MiXCR, one entry per CDR3 protein. Among 180,000 or so distinct CDR3 sequences listed, 45% to 50% were seen once. This clonotype occurred a few times. This sequence originates from a human donor in good health. The sample was sorted CD4+, CD8+, or CD8+CD57+ T cells (not recorded which) from PBMCs.

This chain's CDR3 is CAWSVGRETDTQYF. As DNA, the CDR3 is TGTGCCTGGAGTGTTGGCAGGGAGACAGATACGCAGTATTTT. The V gene is TRBV30, the J gene TRBJ2-3, with D perhaps matching TRBD1 or TRBD2 (5 bases each). V was cut by 0 bases and J by 3 bases, with 10 bases left in between. The CDR3 runs to 14 residues. Per the germline V gene, CDR1 is GTSNPN and CDR2 is SVGIG (reference sequence).